Listed below are T cell receptor beta chains from one sample, sequenced in a study of shared clonotypes between healthy human individuals. The repertoire was sequenced with immunoSEQ multiplex PCR; TCRdb's copy has only in-frame clones and lacks some. The table has roughly 1,800,000 clones, over 85% seen once. Sequenced input: naive CD8+ T cells sorted from blood. The origin of the receptors is a man aged 18 to 35 in good health. The CDR3 runs from the conserved cysteine through the conserved F or W. Fields, in order: V gene, J gene, CDR3 protein.

TRBV14	TRBJ2-1	CASSQVSVRPLVDEQFF
TRBV6-1	TRBJ2-3	CASSEALFTDTQYF
TRBV4-1	TRBJ2-1	CASSQERRPSYNEQFF
TRBV28	TRBJ1-1	CASSYTRVLTEAFF
TRBV7-9	TRBJ2-6	CASSYTGVGANVLTF
TRBV30	TRBJ2-5	CAWSVWGGETQYF
TRBV29-1	TRBJ2-5	CSLIDDPQETQYF
TRBV11-3	TRBJ1-1	CASSLDSGVNTEAFF
TRBV6-6	TRBJ1-1	CASSYYRQTEAFF
TRBV30	TRBJ1-1	CAWKSNTEAFF
TRBV7-3	TRBJ1-1	CASRQGLGTNTEAFF
TRBV11-2	TRBJ2-7	CASSVDPGVVYEQYF
TRBV15	TRBJ2-1	CATMGRSSYNEQFF
TRBV5-1	TRBJ2-7	CASSEGISYEQYF
TRBV7-6	TRBJ2-7	CASSPEPRTGGYEQYF
TRBV11-2	TRBJ2-5	CASSLGGAGETQYF
TRBV5-8	TRBJ2-7	CASSLVVSYEQYF
TRBV7-9	TRBJ2-1	CATSGYNEQFF
TRBV7-8	TRBJ2-7	CASTQPSTPYEQYF
TRBV7-8	TRBJ2-7	CASSLGQGIREQYF
TRBV5-6	TRBJ2-7	CASSDRDKLYEQYF
TRBV11-2	TRBJ2-1	CASSLGGGSGDNEQFF
TRBV19	TRBJ1-1	CASSIGQVLSEAFF
TRBV6-5	TRBJ2-7	CASRPTESYEQYF
TRBV19	TRBJ2-7	CASSIGGDYEQYF
TRBV30	TRBJ2-7	CAWRGQSVYEQYF
TRBV15	TRBJ2-1	CATSRDMLAGPPYNEQFF
TRBV28	TRBJ2-7	CASSFRGYEQYF
TRBV11-2	TRBJ1-1	CASSLLGNAEAFF
TRBV5-5	TRBJ2-7	CASSVRDSYYEQYF
TRBV5-6	TRBJ2-7	CASSLTGWGYEQYF
TRBV6-1	TRBJ2-1	CASSEVDQFF
TRBV6-5	TRBJ2-7	CASSYSAGSLAYEQYF
TRBV7-8	TRBJ1-5	CASSLVDSQPQHF
TRBV19	TRBJ2-3	CASIGGVTQYF